The 28 T cell receptor beta chains reported below all come from one sample, sequenced in a study of vaccination and CD4 T cells after COVID-19. Sequence data for DNA of cultured CD4+ T cells were generated by the Oncomine TCR Beta short-read assay. Each CDR3 protein is one row after TCRdb ran MiXCR on the PCR reads. The repertoire holds approximately 17,000 distinct CDR3 sequences, around 50% seen once, with roughly a fifth in the top ten. The treatment: approximately 9-day PBMC culture with coronavirus spike peptide pools or control peptides (ViraFEST assay). No antigen is known for these receptors. This specimen consisted of CD4+ T cells from blood, cultured in vitro, obtained before SARS-CoV-2 vaccination. These receptors were taken from a human donor who had recovered from COVID-19.

The chain has TRBV18 and TRBJ2-5; 8 nucleotides align to TRBD1. J gave up 3 bases and V 4 bases, and 7 bases lay outside the gene matches. The CDR3 extends over 15 amino acids. In germline, CDR1 is KGHSH, CDR2 LQKENI. The CDR3 region has the DNA TGTGCCAGCTCACTGCGGACAGGGATTAAAGAGACCCAGTACTTC. Translating it yields CASSLRTGIKETQYF.

This clonotype was seen just once. The gene calls are TRBV7-9 and TRBJ2-1; TRBD2 matches 8 bases. The V gene end was trimmed by 3 bases and the J gene end by 7 bases; junction bases not matched to a gene: 5. This CDR3 spans 14 amino acids. Germline V gives CDR1 SEHNR, CDR2 FQNEAQ (reference sequence). DNA of the CDR3: TGTGCCAGCAGCTTCCAGCGGGAGAATAATGAGCAGTTCTTC. Translated: CASSFQRENNEQFF.

This clonotype was recorded a few times. This chain uses TRBV7-8 with TRBJ2-7, with 9 bases matching TRBD1. V lost 2 bases and J lost 3; bases outside the gene matches: 5. CDR1 and CDR2 from the germline V gene are SGHVS and FQNEAQ. CDR3 size: 15 residues. The CDR3 region is CASSLTRDRVYEQYF. In DNA, the CDR3 is TGTGCCAGCAGCTTAACCCGGGACAGGGTCTACGAGCAGTACTTC.

The chain carries TRBV28 and TRBJ2-3, with TRBD2 matching over 9 bases. The length of the CDR3 is 19 residues. The germline V gene has CDR1 MDHEN and CDR2 SYDVKM. The V gene end was trimmed by 3 bases and the J gene end by 0 bases; junction bases not matched to a gene: 13. The CDR3: CASSLFAGGRGTSTDTQYF. The DNA for the CDR3 is TGTGCCAGCAGTTTGTTTGCGGGAGGGCGGGGGACGAGCACAGATACGCAGTATTTT.

This clonotype was picked up one time. The chain carries TRBV28 and TRBJ1-5; D not resolved. The germline CDR1 and CDR2 sequences are MDHEN and SYDVKM. This CDR3 contains 17 residues. Trimming pared 4 bases from V and 0 bases from J, leaving 16 bases between. The CDR3 region is CASSYTSRLYSNQPQHF. CDR3 nucleotides: TGTGCCAGCAGTTACACAAGCCGCCTTTATAGCAATCAGCCCCAGCATTTT.

There are a few counts of this clonotype. The gene calls are TRBV20-1 and TRBJ1-2; tentatively, D is TRBD1 (6 bases). The V and J ends lost 4 bases and 8 bases respectively, with 17 bases between them. The germline CDR1 and CDR2 sequences are DFQATT and SNEGSKA (reference sequence). This CDR3 is built from 13 residues. The CDR3 coding sequence is TGCAGTGCTATTTGGGTGAACAGGGACGGCTACACCTTC. It codes for CSAIWVNRDGYTF.

CDR3 sequence reads: CASRGLAGVEQFF. CDR3 bases: TGTGCCAGCCGGGGACTAGCGGGAGTAGAGCAGTTCTTC. This rearrangement joins TRBV25-1 to TRBJ2-1, with TRBD2 identical over 14 bases. With V trimmed by 8 bases and J by 10 bases, 4 bases remained unmatched. The CDR3 has 13 residues. The germline CDR1 and CDR2 sequences are MGHDK and SYGVNS.

J is TRBJ2-3 and V is TRBV24-1; D possibly corresponds to TRBD1 (5 bases). Germline CDR1 reads KGHDR; CDR2 reads SFDVKD. This CDR3 region has 14 residues. Trimming took off 1 base at V and 8 bases at J, with 12 bases between the two ends. This CDR3 is CATSDFWGGATQYF. CDR3 bases: TGTGCCACCAGTGATTTCTGGGGTGGGGCTACGCAGTATTTT.

This clonotype was counted between two and nine times. This sequence joins TRBV20-1 and TRBJ2-2, with a possible D match to TRBD2 (6 bases). This CDR3 region has 16 residues. The germline gives CDR1 DFQATT, CDR2 SNEGSKA (reference sequence). V lost 0 bases, J lost 2 bases, and 13 bases lay in between. The CDR3 DNA sequence: TGCAGTGCTAGAGAAGCGGGCGGGGCAAACACCGGGGAGCTGTTTTTT. This encodes CSAREAGGANTGELFF.

This clonotype was seen only a few times. CDR3 DNA: TGTGCCAGCAGCCCGGTGGGGTCCAATCAGCCCCAGCATTTT. As protein: CASSPVGSNQPQHF. The chain combines TRBV7-2 with TRBJ1-5; D gene unclear. CDR1 and CDR2 (germline): SGHTA, FQGNSA. This CDR3 is 14 amino acids long. V lost 5 bases and J 3 bases, leaving 11 bases between the germline ends. Full variable domain (outside the CDR3, taken from reference TRBV7-2 and TRBJ1-5): GAGVSQSPSNKVTEKGKDVELRCDPISGHTALYWYRQSLGQGLEFLIYFQGNSAPDKSGLPSDRFSAERTGGSVSTLTIQRTQQEDSAVYLCASSPVGSNQPQHFGDGTRLSIL.

This clonotype has only a few counts. The CDR3 nucleotides are TGTGCCAGTAGTATCTCGAGCGGGAGGTACTACGAGCAGTACTTC. This codes for CASSISSGRYYEQYF. The chain couples TRBV19 to TRBJ2-7; TRBD2 matches at 9 bases. This CDR3 region has 15 residues. CDR1 and CDR2 from the germline V gene are LNHDA and SQIVND (reference sequence). V was pared by 3 bases and J by 3 bases, with 6 bases of the junction left unmatched.

V and J are TRBV5-8 and TRBJ1-6, with unresolved D. Germline V gene lookup returns CDR1 SGHTS and CDR2 YDEGEE. V gave up 0 bases and J gave up 6 bases, with 4 bases separating them. The CDR3 contains 13 residues. The CDR3 sequence: CASSLDGNSPLHF. For the CDR3, the DNA is TGTGCCAGCAGCTTGGACGGTAATTCACCCCTCCACTTT.

This chain joins TRBV30 and TRBJ2-3; D is undetermined. Germline CDR1 is GTSNPN and CDR2 is SVGIG (reference sequence). Between the trimmed V and J ends, which lost 2 bases and 0 bases, there was a span of 15 bases. This CDR3 spans 16 amino acids. CDR3 sequence (DNA): TGTGCCTGGAGTAATCATCCTAGGGCTAGCACAGATACGCAGTATTTT. Translation: CAWSNHPRASTDTQYF.

This rearrangement joins TRBV19 to TRBJ2-2; D not resolved. V lost 3 bases and J lost 4, with 9 bases in between. Germline values: CDR1 LNHDA, CDR2 SQIVND (reference sequence). The CDR3 has 14 amino acids. The DNA for the CDR3 is TGTGCCAGTAGTATTTCCCAACTCACCGGGGAGCTGTTTTTT. Residues: CASSISQLTGELFF.

This clonotype has only a few counts. The rearrangement joins TRBV2 to TRBJ1-6; no reliable D call. Germline CDR1 and CDR2: SNHLY and FYNNEI. CDR3 length: 13 residues. The V and J ends lost 2 bases and 7 bases respectively, with 6 bases between them. The CDR3 protein is CASSEQSNSPLHF. CDR3 nucleotide sequence: TGTGCCAGCAGTGAACAGTCAAATTCACCCCTCCACTTT.

The chain carries TRBV24-1 and TRBJ2-3, with TRBD2 as a possible D gene (6 bases). The CDR3 has 15 residues. Germline lookup yields CDR1 KGHDR and CDR2 SFDVKD. V was clipped by 3 bases and J by 3 bases, with 12 bases between them. CDR3 nucleotide sequence: TGTGCCACCAGTGATACCGGGACTGAAACAGATACGCAGTATTTT. It yields the protein CATSDTGTETDTQYF.

This clonotype was detected a few times. V usage is TRBV19 and J usage is TRBJ1-5; 9 bases are shared with TRBD1. V lost 7 bases to trimming and J lost 7 bases; unmatched junction nucleotides: 14. This CDR3 has 16 residues. Germline CDR1 is LNHDA and CDR2 is SQIVND (reference sequence). The CDR3, as DNA: TGTGCCAGTACCGTGCGCGGGGACAGGGTCGGACAGCCCCAGCATTTT. Encoded protein: CASTVRGDRVGQPQHF.

The gene calls are TRBV6-1 and TRBJ2-3, with D possibly being TRBD1 or TRBD2 (5 bases each). V was cut by 1 base and J by 3 bases, with 8 bases left in between. Per germline, CDR1 MNHNS and CDR2 SASEGT. The CDR3 contains 14 residues. Written as DNA, the CDR3 is TGTGCCAGCAGTGAAGGTGGGGGAACAGATACGCAGTATTTT. This encodes CASSEGGGTDTQYF.

Only a few counts were recorded for this clonotype. J is TRBJ1-1 and V is TRBV10-3; D is unclear. Trimming shortened V by 0 bases and J by 11 bases, and 16 bases separated the two germline ends. The CDR3 length is 14 residues. Germline CDR1 ENHRY, CDR2 SYGVKD. CDR3 protein: CAISESENPESAFF. The DNA of the CDR3 is TGTGCCATCAGTGAGTCGGAAAATCCAGAGTCGGCTTTCTTT.

V is TRBV7-2 and J is TRBJ2-2, with D possibly matching TRBD2 (5 bases). Germline CDR1 reads SGHTA; CDR2 reads FQGNSA. The germline V and J ends were trimmed by 0 bases and 6 bases, with 5 bases remaining between them. The CDR3 consists of 13 residues. The CDR3 protein is CASSLARAGELFF. As DNA, the CDR3 is TGTGCCAGCAGCTTAGCGCGGGCCGGGGAGCTGTTTTTT. The full variable domain, its missing parts supplied by reference TRBV7-2 and TRBJ2-2, is GAGVSQSPSNKVTEKGKDVELRCDPISGHTALYWYRQSLGQGLEFLIYFQGNSAPDKSGLPSDRFSAERTGGSVSTLTIQRTQQEDSAVYLCASSLARAGELFFGEGSRLTVL.

Relative to its sample, this clonotype is medium-sized (0.01 to 0.1%). The chain employs TRBV7-9 and TRBJ1-1, with D perhaps TRBD1 (6 bases). This CDR3 is built from 15 residues. The V end lost 4 bases, the J end lost 5 bases, and 17 bases lay between the germline ends. Germline loops: CDR1 SEHNR, CDR2 FQNEAQ (reference sequence). CDR3 loop: CASSWGRQGGTEAFF. DNA of the CDR3: TGTGCCAGCAGCTGGGGGCGCCAAGGGGGAACTGAAGCTTTCTTT. Based on the CDR3 plus reference TRBV7-9 and TRBJ1-1, the full variable domain is DTGVSQNPRHKITKRGQNVTFRCDPISEHNRLYWYRQTLGQGPEFLTYFQNEAQLEKSRLLSDRFSAERPKGSFSTLEIQRTEQGDSAMYLCASSWGRQGGTEAFFGQGTRLTVV.

The J gene is TRBJ1-6, the V gene TRBV18; no clear D gene. Trimming took off 1 base at V and 5 bases at J, with 9 bases between the two ends. The CDR3 sequence is 15 residues long. Germline CDR1 is KGHSH and CDR2 is LQKENI. CDR3 in amino acids: CASSPRPADNSPLHF. The CDR3, as DNA: TGTGCCAGCTCACCACGACCAGCCGATAATTCACCCCTCCACTTT.

The V gene is TRBV19, the J gene TRBJ1-5; D uncertain. Trimming shortened V by 1 base and J by 7 bases, and 11 bases separated the two germline ends. CDR3 length equals 14 residues. Germline lookup yields CDR1 LNHDA and CDR2 SQIVND (reference sequence). This CDR3 is CASSIALAGQPQHF. CDR3 nucleotides: TGTGCCAGTAGTATAGCCCTTGCCGGGCAGCCCCAGCATTTT.

The chain has TRBV6-2 or TRBV6-3 and TRBJ1-1; D is perhaps TRBD1 (6 bases). Germline V CDR1 and CDR2: MNHEY, SVGEGT. V lost 6 bases to trimming and J lost 1 base, with 18 bases between them. There are 16 residues in the CDR3. The CDR3 loop reads CASSRGTPGTNTEAFF. DNA for the CDR3: TGTGCCAGCAGCCGTGGGACACCAGGAACGAACACTGAAGCTTTCTTT.

This clonotype was counted a single time. This chain uses TRBV20-1 with TRBJ2-5; D assignment may be TRBD1 or TRBD2 (5 bases each). CDR1 is DFQATT and CDR2 is SNEGSKA in the germline V gene (reference sequence). The CDR3 has 14 amino acids. The V end was cut by 6 bases, the J end by 4 bases, with 18 bases between. CDR3 loop: CSARTGGRGETQYF. The CDR3 DNA reads as TGCAGTGCCCGGACTGGGGGAAGGGGAGAGACCCAGTACTTC.

CDR3 coding DNA: TGTGCCAGCAGCTTAGAGAGTGGCGGACCGACAGATACGCAGTATTTT. This sequence encodes CASSLESGGPTDTQYF. The V gene is TRBV7-8, the J gene TRBJ2-3; D remains ambiguous. Trimming took 1 base from V and 3 from J, leaving 14 bases between them. CDR3 length: 16 residues. Germline V CDR1 and CDR2: SGHVS, FQNEAQ.

The chain couples TRBV28 to TRBJ2-3; the D gene is possibly TRBD1 (6 bases). The CDR3 is 15 amino acids. In germline, CDR1 is MDHEN, CDR2 SYDVKM. The V end lost 3 bases, the J end lost 11 bases, and 21 bases lay between the germline ends. CDR3 DNA: TGTGCCAGCAGTTTCGGGCAGCTCGAGGGCAGGGGGCAGTATTTT. It codes for CASSFGQLEGRGQYF.

V is TRBV14 and J is TRBJ2-5; D remains unclear. The CDR3 length is 15 residues. Per germline, CDR1 SGHDN and CDR2 FVKESK. Trimming left V 3 bases short and J 4 bases short, with 15 bases between. CDR3 coding DNA: TGTGCCAGCAGCCACCTTGACGCGGTGGGAGAGACCCAGTACTTC. It is translated as CASSHLDAVGETQYF. Complete variable domain (other parts from reference TRBV14 and TRBJ2-5): EAGVTQFPSHSVIEKGQTVTLRCDPISGHDNLYWYRRVMGKEIKFLLHFVKESKQDESGMPNNRFLAERTGGTYSTLKVQPAELEDSGVYFCASSHLDAVGETQYFGPGTRLLVL.